The next 28 T cell receptor beta chains were all read from a single sample in a study of blood T cells in healthy people across ages. Combining a sample-barcoded 5' primer with a J-beta primer mix, a second PCR ran for 7 to 11 cycles. MiXCR was run by TCRdb on the 5' RACE reads, yielding one entry per CDR3 protein. This table has roughly 1,700,000 distinct CDR3 sequences, 25% to 30% appearing once. Sequencing used blood. Every receptor here comes from a woman younger than 45 in good health.

This clonotype turned up a few times. J is TRBJ1-1 and V is TRBV4-1; D not certain. This CDR3 has 15 residues. Germline lookup yields CDR1 MGHRA and CDR2 YSYEKL. The germline V and J ends were trimmed by 0 bases and 0 bases, with 8 bases remaining between them. CDR3 sequence (DNA): TGCGCCAGCAGCCAAGATGAGCTCTTGAACACTGAAGCTTTCTTT. It is translated as CASSQDELLNTEAFF.

The rearrangement joins TRBV7-9 to TRBJ1-2; D remains unclear. Germline V gene data show CDR1 as SEHNR and CDR2 as FQNEAQ (reference sequence). This CDR3 has 15 amino acids. Between the trimmed V and J ends, which lost 8 bases and 3 bases, there was a span of 19 bases. The CDR3 loop is CASDRSSGPYYGYTF. CDR3 nucleotides: TGTGCCAGCGACCGTAGTTCGGGCCCGTACTATGGCTACACCTTC.

J is TRBJ2-2 and V is TRBV7-9; D may be TRBD1 or TRBD2 (6 bases each). The CDR3 has 15 residues. Germline CDR1 is SEHNR and CDR2 is FQNEAQ (reference sequence). Trimming stripped 7 bases from V and 0 bases from J, with 12 bases between. DNA for the CDR3: TGTGCCAGCACCGGGGGCGCATCGAACACCGGGGAGCTGTTTTTT. Its protein product is CASTGGASNTGELFF.

This clonotype was detected many times. V usage is TRBV20-1 and J usage is TRBJ2-7; 7 bases line up with TRBD2. Looked up from germline, CDR1 is DFQATT and CDR2 is SNEGSKA (reference sequence). The CDR3 is 15 amino acids. J was trimmed by 4 bases and V by 1 base; bases with no gene match: 10. The CDR3 region has the DNA TGCAGTGCTAGAGTAGGTAGGACTAGACTTTACGAGCAGTACTTC. It specifies CSARVGRTRLYEQYF.

The sample holds a few counts of this clonotype. This chain's CDR3 is CASSWDGTLSYEQYF. CDR3 sequence (DNA): TGTGCCAGCAGCTGGGACGGGACGCTATCTTACGAGCAGTACTTC. The chain links TRBV5-5 to TRBJ2-7; D could derive from TRBD1 or TRBD2 (5 bases each). CDR1 SGHKS and CDR2 YYEKEE come from the germline V gene (reference sequence). This CDR3 has 15 residues. The V gene lost 3 bases and the J gene lost 4 bases, with 17 bases spanning the gap.

V gene TRBV7-2 combines with J gene TRBJ2-7; D possibly corresponds to TRBD1 (6 bases). The CDR3 is made up of 15 amino acids. Deletions cut 4 bases from V and 3 bases from J, with 16 bases between. Germline V gene sequence: CDR1 SGHTA, CDR2 FQGNSA. The DNA of the CDR3 is TGTGCCAGCAGCTACTCCTCCGGGACAAACTACGAGCAGTACTTC. It codes for CASSYSSGTNYEQYF.

Regarding this clonotype: A single base separates this from a much larger clone, so it may be a read error. The rearrangement links TRBV12-3 or TRBV12-4 to TRBJ2-7; perhaps D is TRBD1 or TRBD2 (6 bases each). The CDR3 covers 14 residues. The CDR3 sequence: CAGRSTGRSYEQYF. CDR3 nucleotide sequence: TGTGCCGGCAGAAGTACAGGGAGGTCCTACGAGCAGTACTTC.

This clonotype has at least ten counts. The gene calls are TRBV9 and TRBJ2-7; tentative D call: TRBD1 (5 bases). V was trimmed by 0 bases and J by 0 bases, leaving 13 bases between them. The CDR3 contains 16 residues. Germline CDR1 reads SGDLS; CDR2 reads YYNGEE. CDR3 region: CASSVDQGGLSYEQYF. DNA of the CDR3: TGTGCCAGCAGCGTAGATCAGGGCGGTCTCTCCTACGAGCAGTACTTC.

J is TRBJ1-2 and V is TRBV28; D is possibly TRBD1 (6 bases). Trimming stripped 2 bases from V and 6 bases from J, with 16 bases between. CDR3 size: 15 residues. Per germline, CDR1 MDHEN and CDR2 SYDVKM. The CDR3 nucleotides read TGTGCCAGCAGTTTAGGGGGCAGAGGGCCCCATGGCTACACCTTC. This encodes CASSLGGRGPHGYTF.

This clonotype was recorded a few times. V is TRBV2 and J is TRBJ2-1; D possibly uses TRBD1 or TRBD2 (5 bases each). The CDR3 has 15 residues. The V gene lost 4 bases and the J gene lost 4 bases, with 14 bases spanning the gap. Germline assignment: CDR1 SNHLY and CDR2 FYNNEI. The CDR3 DNA reads as TGTGCCAGCAGTGTCCAGGGTGGGGGATACAATGAGCAGTTCTTC. Protein product: CASSVQGGGYNEQFF.

The chain combines TRBV6-6 with TRBJ1-2; TRBD1 matches 9 bases. The CDR3 runs 14 residues. V lost 7 bases and J lost 2; bases outside the gene matches: 5. Germline V CDR1 and CDR2: MNHNY, SVGAGI (reference sequence). CDR3 nucleotides: TGTGCCAGCATCGGGACAGGGCCAAACTATGGCTACACCTTC. It translates to CASIGTGPNYGYTF.

As to this clonotype: A much bigger clone sits one base away, suggesting this may be a read error. Given the absence of the conserved phenylalanine or tryptophan at the CDR3 end, a read error is likely. V usage is TRBV9 and J usage is TRBJ2-7, with 7 bases lining up with TRBD2. This CDR3 is built from 15 residues. Trimming at V came to 3 bases and at J to 7 bases, leaving 13 bases not matched to a gene. In germline, CDR1 is SGDLS, CDR2 YYNGEE. In DNA, the CDR3 is TGTGCCAGCAGCGGAGGGACGGGGGGAAGCAGAGAGCAGTACTAC. It specifies CASSGGTGGSREQYY.

The gene calls are TRBV29-1 and TRBJ1-2, with D perhaps matching TRBD1 (5 bases). The CDR3 totals 14 residues. Trimming left V 6 bases short and J 7 bases short, with 21 bases between. The germline CDR1 and CDR2 sequences are SQVTM and ANQGSEA. This CDR3 reads CSVSDGGSGSGYTF. DNA of the CDR3: TGCAGCGTCTCCGACGGGGGGAGCGGGAGTGGCTACACCTTC.

The chain employs TRBV27 and TRBJ1-6, with 9 bases matching TRBD1. The germline V gene has CDR1 MNHEY and CDR2 SMNVEV (reference sequence). J was trimmed by 9 bases and V by 6 bases; bases with no gene match: 12. The CDR3 sequence is 16 residues long. This chain's CDR3 is CASSGLWDRESSPLHF. DNA of the CDR3: TGTGCCAGCAGCGGCCTTTGGGACAGGGAAAGTTCACCCCTCCACTTT.

There are many counts of this clonotype. V gene TRBV10-3 combines with J gene TRBJ2-5; tentatively, D is TRBD1 (6 bases). Trimming took 3 bases from V and 2 from J, leaving 7 bases between them. Germline CDR1 reads ENHRY; CDR2 reads SYGVKD. The CDR3 is 13 residues long. This chain's CDR3 is CAISEGQQETQYF. Written as DNA, the CDR3 is TGTGCCATCAGTGAAGGACAGCAAGAGACCCAGTACTTC.

This clonotype was observed once. A read error may be the cause here, since a much bigger clone is one base away. The rearrangement joins TRBV28 to TRBJ2-4; 13 bases line up with TRBD2. The J call may be wrong; the DNA end is better matched by TRBJ2-7. Per germline, CDR1 MDHEN and CDR2 SYDVKM. This CDR3 has 15 residues. The CDR3 coding sequence is TGTACCAGCAGTTTGATGACTAGCGGGAGGTACGAGCAGTACTTC. Encoded protein: CTSSLMTSGRYEQYF.

Only a few counts were recorded for this clonotype. The rearrangement joins TRBV3-1 to TRBJ1-1, with a possible D match to TRBD1 (6 bases). The CDR3 is 15 residues long. Trimming removed 1 base at V and 1 base at J, with 10 bases between. Germline V gene data show CDR1 as LGHDT and CDR2 as YNNKEL (reference sequence). CDR3 sequence: CASSQGGASNTEAFF. The CDR3 DNA follows: TGTGCCAGCAGCCAAGGGGGGGCCTCGAACACTGAAGCTTTCTTT.

This clonotype showed up many times. V usage is TRBV7-3 and J usage is TRBJ2-1; TRBD2 is a possible D gene (5 bases). Germline CDR1 SGHTA, CDR2 FQGTGA. V lost 5 bases, J lost 5 bases, and 19 bases lay in between. The CDR3 is made up of 16 amino acids. The DNA of the CDR3 is TGTGCCAGCAGCGAAACGAGGGCTAGCTCTAACAATGAGCAGTTCTTC. It codes for CASSETRASSNNEQFF. The variable domain in full, completed from reference TRBV7-3 and TRBJ2-1, reads GAGVSQTPSNKVTEKGKYVELRCDPISGHTALYWYRQSLGQGPEFLIYFQGTGAADDSGLPNDRFFAVRPEGSVSTLKIQRTERGDSAVYLCASSETRASSNNEQFFGPGTRLTVL.

This clonotype was seen at least ten times. This chain joins TRBV5-1 and TRBJ2-5; 14 nucleotides align to TRBD2. The CDR3 has 15 residues. V lost 3 bases and J lost 4; bases outside the gene matches: 2. Germline V gene lookup returns CDR1 SGHRS and CDR2 YFSETQ. The CDR3 loop is CASSSGTSGRETQYF. The DNA of the CDR3 is TGCGCCAGCAGCTCTGGGACTAGCGGGAGAGAGACCCAGTACTTC.

This clonotype was found once. The chain employs TRBV19 and TRBJ1-2; D unresolved. The ends were cut back, 3 bases at V and 7 bases at J, with 15 bases in the middle. The CDR3 runs to 14 residues. Per germline, CDR1 LNHDA and CDR2 SQIVND (reference sequence). CDR3 nucleotide sequence: TGTGCCAGTAGTATGAGCATCAACTATGGTGGCTACACCTTC. This encodes CASSMSINYGGYTF.

This clonotype was picked up many times. V and J are TRBV12-3 or TRBV12-4 and TRBJ2-6, with D possibly being TRBD2 (6 bases). The CDR3 spans 15 residues. The ends were cut back, 6 bases at V and 1 base at J, with 10 bases in the middle. The CDR3 region has the DNA TGTGCCAGCAGAGATAGCGGTTCTGGGGCCAACGTCCTGACTTTC. Translating gives CASRDSGSGANVLTF.

This clonotype has a count of ten or more. V is TRBV7-4 and J is TRBJ1-1, with D tentatively TRBD1 (5 bases). The length of the CDR3 is 16 residues. The germline gives CDR1 SGHVT, CDR2 SQSDAQ. V was clipped by 5 bases and J by 4 bases, with 20 bases between them. This chain's CDR3 is CASSPHGRGSSTEAFF. For the CDR3, the DNA is TGTGCCAGCAGCCCACACGGGCGGGGGTCGTCCACTGAAGCTTTCTTT.

The rearrangement joins TRBV24-1 to TRBJ1-4; a weak D match, TRBD1 (6 bases). Trimming cost V 5 bases and J 4 bases, with 7 bases left between them. Germline V gene data show CDR1 as KGHDR and CDR2 as SFDVKD. The CDR3 totals 13 residues. The chain's CDR3 is CATSGGHNEKLFF. DNA for the CDR3: TGTGCCACCAGTGGGGGGCATAATGAAAAACTGTTTTTT.

V gene TRBV7-2 combines with J gene TRBJ2-1, with D possibly being TRBD2 (6 bases). The germline V gene encodes CDR1 SGHTA and CDR2 FQGNSA. The CDR3 is made up of 15 amino acids. V was cut by 1 base and J by 8 bases, with 15 bases left in between. The CDR3 DNA reads TGTGCCAGCAGCTTAGGGGGACTCCAATCGGATGAGCAGTTCTTC. It specifies CASSLGGLQSDEQFF.

V usage is TRBV20-1 and J usage is TRBJ2-7; D remains unclear. The closer fit of TRBJ2-5 to the DNA end suggests the J call may be wrong. Germline V lookup: CDR1 DFQATT, CDR2 SNEGSKA (reference sequence). The CDR3 consists of 13 residues. The CDR3 nucleotides are TGCAGTGGCCGGCACAGCGAAGAAGAGACCCAGTACTTC. Its translation: CSGRHSEEETQYF.

This clonotype appeared a few times. This chain uses TRBV5-6 with TRBJ1-2, with a tentative D call TRBD1 (5 bases). The CDR3 length is 13 residues. The germline gives CDR1 SGHDT, CDR2 YYEEEE. Trimming stripped 6 bases from V and 0 bases from J, with 9 bases between. DNA of the CDR3: TGTGCCAGCACCTGGGGCACTAACTATGGCTACACCTTC. Protein: CASTWGTNYGYTF.

The V call is TRBV27, the J call TRBJ1-5; no clear D. The CDR3 covers 12 residues. Germline V gene sequence: CDR1 MNHEY, CDR2 SMNVEV (reference sequence). V was trimmed by 5 bases and J by 9 bases, leaving 11 bases between them. The DNA of the CDR3 is TGTGCCAGCAGTCCCGACACGGGGCCCCAGCATTTT. As protein: CASSPDTGPQHF.

This clonotype was counted only a few times. The CDR3 DNA follows: TGCGCCAGCAGGCATACTAGCGGGAGAGGCACAGATACGCAGTATTTT. Amino acids: CASRHTSGRGTDTQYF. The chain links TRBV5-1 to TRBJ2-3; 11 nucleotides line up with TRBD2. The CDR3 has 16 residues. J was trimmed by 1 base and V by 5 bases; bases with no gene match: 6. The V gene's germline CDR1 is SGHRS and CDR2 YFSETQ.